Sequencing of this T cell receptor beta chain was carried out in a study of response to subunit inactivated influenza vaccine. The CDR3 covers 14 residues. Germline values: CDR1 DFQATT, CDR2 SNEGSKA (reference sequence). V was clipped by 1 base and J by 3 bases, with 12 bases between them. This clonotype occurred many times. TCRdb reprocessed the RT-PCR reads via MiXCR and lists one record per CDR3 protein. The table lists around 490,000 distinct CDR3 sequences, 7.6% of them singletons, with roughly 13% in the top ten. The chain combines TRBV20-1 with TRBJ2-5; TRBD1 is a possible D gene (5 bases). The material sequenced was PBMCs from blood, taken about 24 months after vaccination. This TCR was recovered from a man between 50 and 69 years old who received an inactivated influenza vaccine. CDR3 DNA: TGCAGTGCTAGAGCAGGGCAGGGTAAAGAGACCCAGTACTTC. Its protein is CSARAGQGKETQYF.